These 21 T cell receptor beta chains were all obtained from the same sample, sequenced in a study of cytomegalovirus exposure and HLA in healthy donors. The primer mix had 60 Vbeta and 13 Jbeta primers. The repertoire was sequenced with immunoSEQ multiplex PCR; TCRdb's copy has only in-frame clones and lacks some. Here the sample spans 75,000 to 80,000 clones, about four fifths being singletons. Specimen: PBMCs. These receptor sequences come from a male donor in good health and CMV-seropositive.

The chain recombines TRBV7-9 with TRBJ2-5; 12 bases are shared with TRBD2. Germline lookup yields CDR1 SEHNR and CDR2 FQNEAQ (reference sequence). Trimming at V came to 8 bases and at J to 1 base, leaving 2 bases not matched to a gene. The CDR3 loop spans 14 amino acids. CDR3 sequence (DNA): TGTGCCAGCCGACTAGCGGGAGTCCAAGAGACCCAGTACTTC. This sequence encodes CASRLAGVQETQYF.

Comments on this clone: The sample has other DNA sequences that encode this CDR3 too. The CDR3 reads CASSQGLAGAGGAQYF. DNA of the CDR3: TGCGCCAGCAGCCAGGGACTAGCGGGGGCCGGCGGGGCGCAGTATTTT. The chain combines TRBV4-1 with TRBJ2-3, with 14 bases identical to TRBD2. The CDR3 runs to 16 residues. The ends lost 3 bases at V and 10 bases at J; junction bases unmatched: 9. CDR1 MGHRA and CDR2 YSYEKL come from the germline V gene.

The chain employs TRBV9 and TRBJ2-1, with 8 bases fitting TRBD1. This CDR3 region has 15 residues. The V and J ends lost 2 bases and 0 bases, in that order; junction bases with no gene match: 1. Germline CDR1 SGDLS, CDR2 YYNGEE. The CDR3 nucleotides read TGTGCCAGCAGCGTTACAGGGGGCTCCTACAATGAGCAGTTCTTC. It is translated as CASSVTGGSYNEQFF. Variable domain in full (rest from reference TRBV9 and TRBJ2-1): DSGVTQTPKHLITATGQRVTLRCSPRSGDLSVYWYQQSLDQGLQFLIQYYNGEERAKGNILERFSAQQFPDLHSELNLSSLELGDSALYFCASSVTGGSYNEQFFGPGTRLTVL.

CDR3 sequence: CASSLGAPGDPKTQYF. The DNA for the CDR3 is TGTGCCAGCAGCTTAGGCGCACCGGGGGATCCAAAGACCCAGTACTTC. V is TRBV13 and J is TRBJ2-5; D may be TRBD2 (6 bases). Per the germline V gene, CDR1 is PRHDT and CDR2 is FYEKMQ (reference sequence). The V end was cut by 0 bases, the J end by 6 bases, with 17 bases between. The CDR3 covers 16 residues.

The chain carries TRBV14 and TRBJ2-5; D is unresolved. Trimming stripped 1 base from V and 4 bases from J, with 10 bases between. Germline V gene data show CDR1 as SGHDN and CDR2 as FVKESK. This CDR3 has 14 residues. CDR3 sequence: CASSQALPGETQYF. CDR3 DNA sequence: TGTGCCAGCAGCCAAGCTCTGCCGGGAGAGACCCAGTACTTC. Combining the CDR3 with reference TRBV14 and TRBJ2-5 gives the whole variable domain EAGVTQFPSHSVIEKGQTVTLRCDPISGHDNLYWYRRVMGKEIKFLLHFVKESKQDESGMPNNRFLAERTGGTYSTLKVQPAELEDSGVYFCASSQALPGETQYFGPGTRLLVL.

The rearrangement uses TRBV18 and TRBJ1-1, with 7 bases lining up with TRBD1. CDR1 and CDR2 from the germline V gene are KGHSH and LQKENI. V lost 6 bases to trimming and J lost 1 base; unmatched junction nucleotides: 5. This CDR3 spans 14 amino acids. The CDR3 nucleotides are TGTGCCAGCTCTCAACAGGGGCCGAACACTGAAGCTTTCTTT. It translates to CASSQQGPNTEAFF.

J is TRBJ2-1 and V is TRBV6-4, with D possibly TRBD2 on 5 matching bases. CDR3 length: 17 residues. CDR1 MRHNA and CDR2 SNTAGT come from the germline V gene. The V end lost 0 bases, the J end lost 0 bases, and 12 bases lay between the germline ends. Here the CDR3 reads CASSDSVTGSSYNEQFF. CDR3 bases: TGTGCCAGCAGTGACTCGGTGACGGGAAGCTCCTACAATGAGCAGTTCTTC.

The count of this clone is one. V usage is TRBV7-9 and J usage is TRBJ1-2, with D unresolved. Trimming left V 4 bases short and J 0 bases short, with 6 bases between. In germline, CDR1 is SEHNR, CDR2 FQNEAQ (reference sequence). The CDR3 length is 13 residues. The CDR3 sequence: CASSSGANYGYTF. CDR3 sequence (DNA): TGTGCCAGCAGCTCTGGAGCTAACTATGGCTACACCTTC.

This clone came up once. Other DNA sequences in the sample encode the same CDR3. This rearrangement joins TRBV25-1 to TRBJ2-5, with TRBD1 identical over 8 bases. Trimming took 6 bases from V and 5 from J; bases not matched to a gene: 2. CDR1 is MGHDK, CDR2 SYGVNS, per germline. The CDR3 sequence is 12 residues long. The CDR3 is CASSPGGETQYF. CDR3 DNA: TGTGCCAGCAGCCCAGGGGGCGAGACCCAGTACTTC.

The chain couples TRBV7-2 to TRBJ1-4; the match to TRBD1 covers 7 bases. The CDR3 runs to 16 residues. CDR1 and CDR2 (germline): SGHTA, FQGNSA. V dropped 4 bases and J dropped 5; count of bases not matched to a gene: 10. CDR3 region: CASSSKPGQLNEKLFF. CDR3 in DNA: TGTGCCAGCAGCTCGAAGCCGGGACAGCTCAATGAAAAACTGTTTTTT.

V is TRBV7-6 and J is TRBJ2-6; D ambiguous. The CDR3 is 14 amino acids. The germline V gene has CDR1 SGHVS and CDR2 FNYEAQ. V dropped 3 bases and J dropped 0 bases, with 3 bases sitting between them. In DNA, the CDR3 is TGTGCCAGCAGCTTGGCCTCTGGGGCCAACGTCCTGACTTTC. Its protein is CASSLASGANVLTF.

A note on this clone: The junction departs from the called germline gene at one end, perhaps through a read error. This chain joins TRBV4-3 and TRBJ2-1; D possibly corresponds to TRBD1 (6 bases). From germline, CDR1 is LGHNA and CDR2 YSLEER. The CDR3 sequence is 15 residues long. In DNA form, the CDR3 reads TGCGCCAGCAGCCAAGAAAGTACTGGCAGGGGAAGTTTGCTCTTC. Amino acid sequence: CASSQESTGRGSLLF.

This clone was seen a handful of times. The V call is TRBV9, the J call TRBJ2-3; 11 bases agree with TRBD2. The V and J ends lost 4 bases and 1 base, in that order; junction bases with no gene match: 5. The germline V gene has CDR1 SGDLS and CDR2 YYNGEE. The CDR3 extends over 16 amino acids. This CDR3 is CASSSAGLAGTDTQYF. The CDR3 coding sequence is TGTGCCAGCAGCTCTGCGGGACTAGCGGGCACAGATACGCAGTATTTT.

V and J are TRBV7-3 and TRBJ1-2, with a possible D match to TRBD1 (5 bases). The germline V gene encodes CDR1 SGHTA and CDR2 FQGTGA. The CDR3 extends over 13 amino acids. Trimming removed 3 bases at V and 7 bases at J, with 12 bases between. CDR3 sequence reads: CASSLSAQGGYTF. The DNA of the CDR3 is TGTGCCAGCAGCTTGTCCGCCCAGGGTGGCTACACCTTC.

A few counts support this clone. This chain uses TRBV7-3 with TRBJ2-3; D unresolved. The CDR3 is 14 amino acids. Trimming removed 1 base from V and 6 bases from J, with 11 bases in between. Germline lookup yields CDR1 SGHTA and CDR2 FQGTGA. CDR3 region: CASSLNRRPDTQYF. The CDR3 DNA reads as TGTGCCAGCAGCTTAAATAGGCGGCCGGATACGCAGTATTTT.

J is TRBJ2-1 and V is TRBV18; possible D gene TRBD2, 5 bases. The germline CDR1 and CDR2 sequences are KGHSH and LQKENI. The V end was cut by 1 base, the J end by 5 bases, with 18 bases between. The CDR3 totals 17 residues. DNA of the CDR3: TGTGCCAGCTCACCACTGAGTGGCGGGCCAACTAACAATGAGCAGTTCTTC. Translated, it gives CASSPLSGGPTNNEQFF.

The genes are TRBV9 and TRBJ2-7; TRBD1 aligns across 7 bases. V lost 4 bases and J lost 5; bases outside the gene matches: 6. CDR1 and CDR2 (germline): SGDLS, YYNGEE. This CDR3 has 13 residues. CDR3 in amino acids: CASSPDRADEQYF. The CDR3, as DNA: TGTGCCAGCAGCCCTGACAGGGCAGACGAGCAGTACTTC.

The rearrangement uses TRBV19 and TRBJ1-6, with TRBD1 identical over 9 bases. Trimming at V came to 5 bases and at J to 9 bases, leaving 8 bases not matched to a gene. Germline V gene sequence: CDR1 LNHDA, CDR2 SQIVND (reference sequence). This CDR3 contains 15 residues. The CDR3 DNA sequence: TGTGCCAGTAGTTCCCGACAGGGGGAGGCTTCACCCCTCCACTTT. Translation: CASSSRQGEASPLHF. The whole variable domain, filled in from reference TRBV19 and TRBJ1-6, reads DGGITQSPKYLFRKEGQNVTLSCEQNLNHDAMYWYRQDPGQGLRLIYYSQIVNDFQKGDIAEGYSVSREKKESFPLTVTSAQKNPTAFYLCASSSRQGEASPLHFGNGTRLTVT.

This chain links TRBV9 with TRBJ2-1; 9 bases agree with TRBD2. The CDR3 has 15 residues. J was trimmed by 6 bases and V by 4 bases; bases with no gene match: 8. Per the germline V gene, CDR1 is SGDLS and CDR2 is YYNGEE. CDR3 bases: TGTGCCAGCAGCCCCGGGACTAGCAGGGCCAATGAGCAGTTCTTC. Translating it yields CASSPGTSRANEQFF.

V usage is TRBV6-1 and J usage is TRBJ2-5; D remains unclear. The length of the CDR3 is 12 residues. CDR1 is MNHNS, CDR2 SASEGT, per germline. Between the trimmed V and J ends, which lost 6 bases and 1 base, there was a span of 6 bases. CDR3 nucleotides: TGTGCCAGCAGATCGGGCCAAGAGACCCAGTACTTC. It encodes CASRSGQETQYF.

This chain joins TRBV30 and TRBJ2-5; TRBD1 is a possible D gene (5 bases). There are 12 residues in the CDR3. Germline V gives CDR1 GTSNPN, CDR2 SVGIG (reference sequence). V lost 0 bases, J lost 4 bases, and 6 bases lay in between. The CDR3 DNA is TGTGCCTGGAGTGTAGGGGTAGAGACCCAGTACTTC. Translated: CAWSVGVETQYF.